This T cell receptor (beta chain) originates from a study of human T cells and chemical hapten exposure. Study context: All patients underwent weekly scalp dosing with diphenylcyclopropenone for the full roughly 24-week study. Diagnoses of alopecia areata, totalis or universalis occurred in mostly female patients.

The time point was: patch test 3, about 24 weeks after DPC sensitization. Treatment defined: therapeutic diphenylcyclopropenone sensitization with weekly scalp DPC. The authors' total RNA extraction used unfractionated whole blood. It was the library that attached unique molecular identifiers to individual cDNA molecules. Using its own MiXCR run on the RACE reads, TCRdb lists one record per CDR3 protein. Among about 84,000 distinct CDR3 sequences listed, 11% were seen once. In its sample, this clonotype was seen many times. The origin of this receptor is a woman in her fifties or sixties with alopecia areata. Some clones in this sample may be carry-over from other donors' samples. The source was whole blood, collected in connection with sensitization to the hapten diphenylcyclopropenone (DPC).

The CDR3 region has the DNA TGTGCCAGCAGTGATGGCAGGGGCCCCTATGGCTACACCTTC. This encodes CASSDGRGPYGYTF. The rearrangement joins TRBV25-1 to TRBJ1-2; TRBD1 is a possible D gene (6 bases). Germline CDR1 is MGHDK and CDR2 is SYGVNS. The CDR3 consists of 14 residues. The V and J ends lost 3 bases and 4 bases respectively, with 12 bases between them.